This T cell receptor beta chain was found in a study of shared clonotypes between healthy human individuals. Study findings and constraints: Deeper or shallower sequencing was expected to change how clonotypes are shared among donors.

Assay used: immunoSEQ multiplex PCR; TCRdb lists only in-frame clones, some missing. Here the sample spans about 1,900,000 clones, about 94% being singletons. CD45RO-negative CD8 cells positively selected for CCR7 made up the naive population, which excluded terminally differentiated effector memory CD45RA+ cells. This clone was seen a single time. Its specificity is not known. After removal of 0 bases from V and 4 bases from J, the junction contained 7 bases not matched to a gene. The CDR3 spans 17 residues. CDR1 MNHEY and CDR2 SMNVEV come from the germline V gene (reference sequence). This chain connects TRBV27 to TRBJ2-3; TRBD1 matches at 10 bases. Sequencing was performed on naive CD8+ T cells sorted from blood. The TCR comes from a man younger than 35 in good health. The CDR3 region is CASSLSPGTGVADTQYF. The CDR3 region has the DNA TGTGCCAGCAGTTTATCCCCCGGGACAGGGGTCGCAGATACGCAGTATTTT.